The 15 T cell receptor beta chains listed next were all sequenced from one sample in a study of blood T cell repertoires in COVID-19. Sequencing was performed with immunoSEQ multiplex PCR; in TCRdb, only in-frame clones are kept and a portion is missing. In the table there are about 340,000 clones, roughly 90% of which are singletons. The sequencing input was PBMCs or T cells enriched from blood (not recorded which). The receptors come from a woman in her thirties who had recovered from COVID-19.

The V call is TRBV19, the J call TRBJ1-1; D unclear. V was shortened by 1 base and J by 1 base, with 10 bases between the two germline ends. CDR1 is LNHDA, CDR2 SQIVND, per germline (reference sequence). The CDR3 has 15 residues. Here the CDR3 reads CASSIGSGSNTEAFF. The CDR3 DNA follows: TGTGCCAGTAGTATAGGATCCGGGTCGAACACTGAAGCTTTCTTT.

The chain recombines TRBV19 with TRBJ2-7; 7 nucleotides match TRBD1. Germline V lookup: CDR1 LNHDA, CDR2 SQIVND (reference sequence). The J segment lost 3 bases and the V segment lost 5 bases, leaving 7 bases of the junction unmatched. The CDR3 is made up of 14 amino acids. CDR3 nucleotide sequence: TGTGCCAGTAGTCCAGAGGGGGCTGTCTACGAGCAGTACTTC. The encoded protein is CASSPEGAVYEQYF.

J is TRBJ1-2 and V is TRBV9, with 9 positions matching TRBD1. CDR1 and CDR2 from the germline V gene are SGDLS and YYNGEE. The CDR3 sequence is 15 residues long. V was clipped by 1 base and J by 0 bases; unmatched bases: 1. The CDR3 loop reads CASSVTGGPNYGYTF. CDR3 DNA sequence: TGTGCCAGCAGCGTAACAGGGGGCCCTAACTATGGCTACACCTTC. Combining the CDR3 with reference TRBV9 and TRBJ1-2 gives the whole variable domain DSGVTQTPKHLITATGQRVTLRCSPRSGDLSVYWYQQSLDQGLQFLIQYYNGEERAKGNILERFSAQQFPDLHSELNLSSLELGDSALYFCASSVTGGPNYGYTFGSGTRLTVV.

This sequence joins TRBV19 and TRBJ1-1; the match to TRBD1 covers 11 bases. Unmatched junction bases numbered 5, after V lost 4 bases and J lost 7 bases. CDR3 length equals 14 residues. Per the germline V gene, CDR1 is LNHDA and CDR2 is SQIVND (reference sequence). CDR3 loop: CASSTLGQGVEAFF. The CDR3 coding sequence is TGTGCCAGTAGTACTTTGGGACAGGGGGTTGAAGCTTTCTTT.

The chain uses TRBV2 and TRBJ1-2; the D gene is possibly TRBD1 (5 bases). Trimming took 6 bases from V and 7 from J, leaving 15 bases between them. The CDR3 runs 13 residues. Germline V gives CDR1 SNHLY, CDR2 FYNNEI. DNA for the CDR3: TGTGCCAGCAGGGTAGACAGTTCATTTGGCTACACCTTC. It is translated as CASRVDSSFGYTF. The full variable domain, in which reference TRBV2 and TRBJ1-2 provide the parts outside the CDR3, is EPEVTQTPSHQVTQMGQEVILRCVPISNHLYFYWYRQILGQKVEFLVSFYNNEISEKSEIFDDQFSVERPDGSNFTLKIRSTKLEDSAMYFCASRVDSSFGYTFGSGTRLTVV.

The chain links TRBV5-6 to TRBJ1-6; no clear D. Looked up from germline, CDR1 is SGHDT and CDR2 is YYEEEE. Trimming removed 0 bases from V and 10 bases from J, with 11 bases in between. The CDR3 covers 14 residues. CDR3 protein: CASSLGGTQSPLHF. The CDR3, as DNA: TGTGCCAGCAGCTTGGGTGGCACGCAATCACCCCTCCACTTT.

This sequence joins TRBV4-1 and TRBJ1-2; the D gene is possibly TRBD1 (5 bases). CDR3 length: 15 amino acids. Looked up from germline, CDR1 is MGHRA and CDR2 is YSYEKL. Trimming left V 1 base short and J 4 bases short, with 13 bases between. The CDR3 DNA reads TGCGCCAGCAGCCAAGTCGGCCAGGGTACCTATGGCTACACCTTC. Protein product: CASSQVGQGTYGYTF.

This clone was picked up a small number of times. This chain uses TRBV15 with TRBJ1-6; 7 bases agree with TRBD1. This CDR3 has 16 residues. From germline, CDR1 is LNHNV and CDR2 YYDKDF (reference sequence). V was clipped by 5 bases and J by 4 bases; unmatched bases: 8. The CDR3 DNA sequence: TGTGCCACCAGCGACTCGGGGACAGCTTATAATTCACCCCTCCACTTT. Its protein product is CATSDSGTAYNSPLHF.

The J gene is TRBJ1-1, the V gene TRBV28; D unresolved. The V end was cut by 4 bases, the J end by 0 bases, with 6 bases between. CDR1 is MDHEN and CDR2 is SYDVKM in the germline V gene. This CDR3 is 13 amino acids long. The CDR3 protein is CASSSTMNTEAFF. CDR3 in DNA: TGTGCCAGCAGTTCTACGATGAACACTGAAGCTTTCTTT.

The chain links TRBV7-2 to TRBJ1-5; D is undetermined. The CDR3 extends over 14 amino acids. The V gene's germline CDR1 is SGHTA and CDR2 FQGNSA. Trimming left V 1 base short and J 8 bases short, with 12 bases between. This CDR3 is CASSLGGGREPQHF. The CDR3 DNA sequence: TGTGCCAGCAGCTTAGGGGGAGGTCGGGAGCCCCAGCATTTT.

The CDR3 DNA follows: TGTGCCAGCTCACCTAGCGGGAGGCCGGTGTATTTT. Its protein is CASSPSGRPVYF. V usage is TRBV18 and J usage is TRBJ2-3, with 10 bases fitting TRBD2. Per germline, CDR1 KGHSH and CDR2 LQKENI. CDR3 length: 12 amino acids. J lost 14 bases, V lost 3 bases, and 5 bases had no gene match.

The CDR3 loop is CASSPQLAGAADTQYF. The CDR3 bases are TGTGCCAGCAGCCCCCAACTAGCGGGGGCGGCAGATACGCAGTATTTT. The V gene is TRBV5-4, the J gene TRBJ2-3; TRBD2 matches 11 bases. V gave up 4 bases and J gave up 4 bases; unmatched junction bases: 8. Per germline, CDR1 SGHNT and CDR2 YYREEE (reference sequence). The CDR3 length is 16 residues.

On this clone: Other nucleotide sequences from this sample produce the same CDR3. This sequence joins TRBV6-5 and TRBJ1-4; no clear D gene. CDR3 size: 14 residues. V shed 2 bases and J shed 5 bases, with 9 bases lying between them. The germline CDR1 and CDR2 sequences are MNHEY and SVGAGI. The CDR3 is CASSYGQRNEKLFF. As DNA, the CDR3 is TGTGCCAGCAGTTACGGCCAGCGCAATGAAAAACTGTTTTTT.

The rearrangement uses TRBV19 and TRBJ1-3; no reliable D call. The CDR3 has 13 residues. The V end was cut by 3 bases, the J end by 5 bases, with 8 bases between. CDR1 and CDR2 from the germline V gene are LNHDA and SQIVND (reference sequence). The CDR3 region has the DNA TGTGCCAGTAGTATTGGAGGAAGAAACACCATATATTTT. Translation: CASSIGGRNTIYF.

The chain links TRBV5-1 to TRBJ1-1; TRBD1 is a possible D gene (5 bases). This CDR3 contains 13 residues. With 4 bases removed from V and 2 bases from J, the gap between germline ends came to 9 bases. CDR1 and CDR2 from the germline V gene are SGHRS and YFSETQ. Here the CDR3 DNA reads TGCGCCAGCAGCCCGGGGGATAACACTGAAGCTTTCTTT. It encodes CASSPGDNTEAFF. Using reference TRBV5-1 and TRBJ1-1 for the parts outside the CDR3, the full variable domain is KAGVTQTPRYLIKTRGQQVTLSCSPISGHRSVSWYQQTPGQGLQFLFEYFSETQRNKGNFPGRFSGRQFSNSRSEMNVSTLELGDSALYLCASSPGDNTEAFFGQGTRLTVV.